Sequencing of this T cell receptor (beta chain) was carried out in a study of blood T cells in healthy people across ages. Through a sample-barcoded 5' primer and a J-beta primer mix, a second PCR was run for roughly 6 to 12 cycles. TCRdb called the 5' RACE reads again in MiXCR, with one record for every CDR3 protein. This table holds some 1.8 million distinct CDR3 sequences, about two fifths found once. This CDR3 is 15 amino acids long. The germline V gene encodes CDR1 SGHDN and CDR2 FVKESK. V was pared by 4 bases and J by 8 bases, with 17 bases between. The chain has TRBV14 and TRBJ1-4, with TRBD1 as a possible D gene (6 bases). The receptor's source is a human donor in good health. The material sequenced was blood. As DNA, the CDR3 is TGTGCCAGCAGCCCGCCGGGACAATCGGGGGAAAAACTGTTTTTT. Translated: CASSPPGQSGEKLFF.